The TCR beta chain described here comes from a study of glioma-infiltrating T cells. The overall study: Dexamethasone exposure before glioma surgery was limited to six or fewer days. Study-level results: CDR3 overlap between tissue and blood was very small. A blood CDR3 motif signature was depleted in highly divergent patients.

A note on this clonotype: Its antigen remains unknown.

The iRepertoire nested amplicon-rescue multiplex PCR amplified TCR alpha and beta CDR3s from RNA. One-step reverse transcription and amplification started from about 100-400 ng of tissue mRNA or PBMC total RNA. A single record per CDR3 protein comes from TCRdb applying MiXCR to the multiplex PCR reads. The repertoire consists of more than 350,000 distinct CDR3 sequences, with around 45% occurring once and the leading ten covering 9.5% to 15%. The CDR3 loop spans 14 amino acids. CDR1 MNHEY and CDR2 SVGEGT come from the germline V gene. V gave up 0 bases and J gave up 6 bases, with 12 bases separating them.

V is TRBV6-2 or TRBV6-3 and J is TRBJ2-7; weak D call: TRBD1 (5 bases). Sequenced sample: glioma tissue, nonneoplastic brain tissue, or PBMCs (not recorded which). This TCR came from a human donor with low-grade glioma or glioblastoma, undergoing nonglioma brain surgery, or in good health (not recorded which). CDR3 nucleotides: TGTGCCAGCAGTTACTCACAGCAGGGCTCCGAGCAGTACTTC. Translated: CASSYSQQGSEQYF.